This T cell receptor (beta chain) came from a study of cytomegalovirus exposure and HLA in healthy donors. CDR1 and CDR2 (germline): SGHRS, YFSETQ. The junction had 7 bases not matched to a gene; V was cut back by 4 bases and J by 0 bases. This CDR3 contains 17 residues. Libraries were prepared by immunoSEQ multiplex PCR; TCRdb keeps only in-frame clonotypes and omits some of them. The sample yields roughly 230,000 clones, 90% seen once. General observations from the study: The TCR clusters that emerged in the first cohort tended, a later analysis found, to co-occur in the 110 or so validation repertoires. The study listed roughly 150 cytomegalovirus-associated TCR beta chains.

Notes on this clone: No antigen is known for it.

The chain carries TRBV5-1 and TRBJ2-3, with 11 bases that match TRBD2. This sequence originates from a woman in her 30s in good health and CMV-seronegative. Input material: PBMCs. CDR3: CASSLLRTSGSTDTQYF. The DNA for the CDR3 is TGCGCCAGCAGCCTCCTTCGGACTAGCGGGAGCACAGATACGCAGTATTTT.